The 18 T cell receptor beta chains below come from one sample, sequenced in a study of T cells in localized non-small cell lung cancer. Some clones are missing from TCRdb's copy, which holds only in-frame ones; the method was immunoSEQ multiplex PCR. The repertoire holds roughly 35,000 clones, roughly 88% seen once, with around 2.8% in the top ten. Sequencing used peripheral blood, obtained before any cancer treatment. The receptors shown here come from a woman between 35 and 75 years old with stage I lung adenocarcinoma.

This rearrangement joins TRBV19 to TRBJ2-3; the D is unclear. V was trimmed by 7 bases and J by 0 bases, leaving 14 bases between them. The CDR3 sequence is 15 residues long. Germline lookup yields CDR1 LNHDA and CDR2 SQIVND (reference sequence). The CDR3 protein is CASKVGKRSTDTQYF. The CDR3 region has the DNA TGTGCCAGTAAGGTCGGAAAGAGAAGCACAGATACGCAGTATTTT.

CDR3 bases: TGTGCCAGCAGTTACTCGGACGATCTAGCCTCCTACGAGCAGTACTTC. Translated, it gives CASSYSDDLASYEQYF. The rearrangement joins TRBV6-5 to TRBJ2-7; D may be TRBD2 (5 bases). Germline assignment: CDR1 MNHEY and CDR2 SVGAGI. Deletions cut 0 bases from V and 0 bases from J, with 12 bases between. The CDR3 runs 16 residues.

The chain recombines TRBV28 with TRBJ2-1, with D hard to call. Trimming stripped 8 bases from V and 3 bases from J, with 14 bases between. From germline, CDR1 is MDHEN and CDR2 SYDVKM. The CDR3 extends over 14 amino acids. In DNA form, the CDR3 reads TGTGCCAGCGCCCTCCGGGCCTTCTACAATGAGCAGTTCTTC. Its protein is CASALRAFYNEQFF.

The gene calls are TRBV6-5 and TRBJ2-7, with D possibly being TRBD2 (6 bases). The CDR3 contains 15 residues. V lost 6 bases, J lost 2 bases, and 17 bases lay in between. Germline V gene data show CDR1 as MNHEY and CDR2 as SVGAGI. This chain's CDR3 is CASSRTGTQPYEQYF. In nucleotides, the CDR3 is TGTGCCAGCAGCAGAACCGGGACTCAACCCTACGAGCAGTACTTC.

The chain links TRBV28 to TRBJ1-2; tentative D call: TRBD1 (6 bases). Deletions cut 5 bases from V and 11 bases from J, with 15 bases between. The CDR3 consists of 12 residues. Germline V gene lookup returns CDR1 MDHEN and CDR2 SYDVKM. The CDR3 sequence: CASSQTGMEYTF. The CDR3 coding sequence is TGTGCCAGCAGTCAAACAGGGATGGAGTACACCTTC.

V usage is TRBV6-6 and J usage is TRBJ2-3; D is possibly TRBD2 (7 bases). V was pared by 1 base and J by 0 bases, with 11 bases between. The CDR3 consists of 16 residues. Germline V gene sequence: CDR1 MNHNY, CDR2 SVGAGI (reference sequence). CDR3 amino acids: CASSYLGGGSTDTQYF. DNA for the CDR3: TGTGCCAGCAGTTACTTGGGGGGGGGCAGCACAGATACGCAGTATTTT.

This clone has only a few counts. The chain couples TRBV5-5 to TRBJ1-5, with TRBD1 matching over 8 bases. V shed 4 bases and J 7 bases; nucleotides not matched to a gene: 10. CDR3 length: 15 amino acids. Germline CDR1 SGHKS, CDR2 YYEKEE (reference sequence). CDR3 residues: CASSPRDRSGQPQHF. CDR3 in DNA: TGTGCCAGCAGCCCGAGGGACAGGTCGGGACAGCCCCAGCATTTT.

This clone was seen a single time. V usage is TRBV18 and J usage is TRBJ1-4; D uncertain. This CDR3 is 15 amino acids long. Trimming removed 3 bases at V and 4 bases at J, with 12 bases between. The germline CDR1 and CDR2 sequences are KGHSH and LQKENI. For the CDR3, the DNA is TGTGCCAGCTCACCTCAGCCTCCTTTTAATGAAAAACTGTTTTTT. Translation: CASSPQPPFNEKLFF.

CDR3 amino acids: CASSFWSIGDQGFYEQYF. The CDR3 DNA sequence: TGTGCCAGCAGCTTCTGGTCAATCGGAGATCAGGGGTTCTACGAGCAGTACTTC. V gene TRBV7-2 combines with J gene TRBJ2-7; possible D gene TRBD1, 6 bases. V was clipped by 3 bases and J by 3 bases, with 24 bases between them. Germline lookup yields CDR1 SGHTA and CDR2 FQGNSA. The CDR3 spans 18 residues.

The chain combines TRBV2 with TRBJ1-6; 7 bases are a match to TRBD1. CDR3 length: 14 amino acids. With V trimmed by 8 bases and J by 7 bases, 8 bases remained unmatched. Germline CDR1 SNHLY, CDR2 FYNNEI. DNA for the CDR3: TGTGCCAGCTCGGGACAGACGTCCAATTCACCCCTCCACTTT. The encoded protein is CASSGQTSNSPLHF.

The chain employs TRBV6-6 and TRBJ2-2, with TRBD2 matching 8 bases. The CDR3 extends over 15 amino acids. The V gene's germline CDR1 is MNHNY and CDR2 SVGAGI (reference sequence). J was trimmed by 4 bases and V by 5 bases; bases with no gene match: 6. This CDR3 reads CASSPGLAGTGELFF. CDR3 sequence (DNA): TGTGCCAGCAGTCCAGGACTAGCAGGCACCGGGGAGCTGTTTTTT.

J is TRBJ1-1 and V is TRBV5-4; no firm D call. Trimming removed 3 bases at V and 1 base at J, with 4 bases between. Germline V gives CDR1 SGHNT, CDR2 YYREEE (reference sequence). CDR3 length: 12 amino acids. The CDR3, as DNA: TGTGCCAGCAGCTCTCAGAACACTGAAGCTTTCTTT. Translation: CASSSQNTEAFF.

The gene calls are TRBV28 and TRBJ1-5; D is ambiguous. The V gene's germline CDR1 is MDHEN and CDR2 SYDVKM. Deletions cut 6 bases from V and 2 bases from J, with 11 bases between. CDR3 size: 14 residues. This CDR3 reads CASSHPAGNQPQHF. In DNA form, the CDR3 reads TGTGCCAGCAGCCACCCGGCGGGCAATCAGCCCCAGCATTTT.

The chain carries TRBV28 and TRBJ2-1, with D maybe TRBD2 (6 bases). Trimming removed 5 bases from V and 7 bases from J, with 18 bases in between. The CDR3 runs 15 residues. Germline-derived CDR1 and CDR2 are MDHEN and SYDVKM. The CDR3 coding sequence is TGTGCCAGCAGTGACCGGGACTTACGGCCGAATGAGCAGTTCTTC. Its translation is CASSDRDLRPNEQFF. The whole variable domain, remainder taken from reference TRBV28 and TRBJ2-1, is DVKVTQSSRYLVKRTGEKVFLECVQDMDHENMFWYRQDPGLGLRLIYFSYDVKMKEKGDIPEGYSVSREKKERFSLILESASTNQTSMYLCASSDRDLRPNEQFFGPGTRLTVL.

This clone was counted between two and nine times. This chain links TRBV7-2 with TRBJ1-5; D is ambiguous. This CDR3 region has 14 residues. Germline lookup yields CDR1 SGHTA and CDR2 FQGNSA. Trimming took off 0 bases at V and 2 bases at J, with 5 bases between the two ends. The CDR3 DNA follows: TGTGCCAGCAGCTTAGCGCAGGGCAATCAGCCCCAGCATTTT. Protein sequence: CASSLAQGNQPQHF.

This clone was detected only once. V usage is TRBV27 and J usage is TRBJ2-2, with D possibly being TRBD1 or TRBD2 (6 bases each). In germline, CDR1 is MNHEY, CDR2 SMNVEV (reference sequence). Trimming left V 1 base short and J 5 bases short, with 8 bases between. The CDR3 loop spans 14 amino acids. In DNA form, the CDR3 reads TGTGCCAGCAGTTTATGGGGGGCAACCGGGGAGCTGTTTTTT. Protein product: CASSLWGATGELFF.

The chain uses TRBV5-1 and TRBJ2-3; 7 bases line up with TRBD2. With 2 bases clipped from V and 1 base from J, the junction kept 7 bases outside the gene matches. The germline V gene has CDR1 SGHRS and CDR2 YFSETQ. CDR3 length: 16 amino acids. The CDR3 here is CASSFGLAEGTDTQYF. The CDR3, as DNA: TGCGCCAGCAGCTTTGGGCTAGCGGAGGGCACAGATACGCAGTATTTT. Variable domain in full (rest from reference TRBV5-1 and TRBJ2-3): KAGVTQTPRYLIKTRGQQVTLSCSPISGHRSVSWYQQTPGQGLQFLFEYFSETQRNKGNFPGRFSGRQFSNSRSEMNVSTLELGDSALYLCASSFGLAEGTDTQYFGPGTRLTVL.

Regarding this clone: The junction departs from the called germline gene at one end, perhaps through a read error. The gene calls are TRBV6-5 and TRBJ2-7, with 8 bases lining up with TRBD2. The CDR3 sequence is 15 residues long. CDR1 is MNHEY, CDR2 SVGAGI, per germline. CDR3 in DNA: TGTGCCAGCACTTACGGGAGGGCCGATAGTTACGAGCAGTACTTC. Translating gives CASTYGRADSYEQYF.